The present entry profiles one TCR beta chain with its context. Its antigen remains unknown. The sample belongs to a study of cytomegalovirus exposure and HLA in healthy donors. Study background: Inside one of the first data releases sat roughly 80 million unique TCRs taken from HLA-typed donors. Whole-study findings and limits: A few of the chains that were CMV-associated were confirmed in vitro to be specific for CMV antigens. In a later analysis, HLA-C alleles had the fewest associated TCRs, DRB1 alleles the most. There were reportedly fewer N-insertions in an Asian-associated ancestry cluster than the approximately 640-donor mean, in a later analysis.

This PCR relied on a set of 60 Vbeta primers and 13 Jbeta primers. TCRdb keeps only in-frame clones here, not all; method: immunoSEQ multiplex PCR. The top ten clones hold over 1.5% of a sample with 95,000 to 150,000 clones, approximately 15% of them seen once. Germline V gene lookup returns CDR1 SGHKS and CDR2 YYEKEE (reference sequence). The CDR3 is made up of 13 amino acids. Trimming shortened V by 4 bases and J by 7 bases, and 15 bases separated the two germline ends. Sequencing input: PBMCs. The source is a woman between 18 and 29 years old in good health and CMV-seronegative. This chain links TRBV5-5 with TRBJ2-7, with a possible D match to TRBD1 (6 bases). Here the CDR3 reads CASSRDTPSEQYF. The DNA of the CDR3 is TGTGCCAGCAGCAGGGACACCCCGAGTGAGCAGTACTTC.